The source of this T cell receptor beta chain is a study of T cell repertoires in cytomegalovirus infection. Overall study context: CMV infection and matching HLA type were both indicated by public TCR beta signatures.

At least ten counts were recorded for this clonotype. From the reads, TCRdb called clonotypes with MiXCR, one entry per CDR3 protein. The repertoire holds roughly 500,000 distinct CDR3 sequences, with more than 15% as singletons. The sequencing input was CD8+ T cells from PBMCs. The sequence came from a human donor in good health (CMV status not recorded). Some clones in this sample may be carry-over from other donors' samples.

DNA for the CDR3: TGTGCCAGCAGCTTAAAAAGAGGACGGGATACGCAGTATTTT. This encodes CASSLKRGRDTQYF. The chain has TRBV11-1 and TRBJ2-3; D uncertain. From germline, CDR1 is SGHAT and CDR2 FQDESV (reference sequence). The germline V and J ends were trimmed by 2 bases and 6 bases, with 12 bases remaining between them. This CDR3 region has 14 residues.